This T cell receptor (beta chain) came from a study of OX40 agonist ivuxolimab in advanced cancers. Study as a whole: Three individuals attained partial responses, comprising one hepatocellular carcinoma case and two cutaneous melanoma cases.

Any history of autoimmune disease or systemic immunosuppression disqualified patients. A remark on this clone: Its matching antigen is unknown.

The V and J ends lost 6 bases and 12 bases respectively, with 18 bases between them. The V gene's germline CDR1 is MNHEY and CDR2 SVGAGI. The CDR3 is 13 residues long. Points from the study as a whole: Doses of 0.1 to 3.0 mg/kg were accompanied by clonal expansion of CD4+ and CD8+ blood T cells by week 6. There were, on average, more expanded clones in CD8+ T cells than in CD4+.

This table comes from immunoSEQ multiplex PCR, and its TCRdb copy is limited to in-frame clones, with some not included. The profile shows about 48,000 clones, 75% to 85% of them singletons. The sequencing here drew on CD4+ or CD8+ T cells sorted from blood, taken in a trial of the OX40 agonist ivuxolimab. The receptor was derived from an adult with an advanced solid tumor such as melanoma, head and neck, liver or kidney cancer. The V and J genes are TRBV6-5 and TRBJ2-1; D gene ambiguous. CDR3 DNA sequence: TGTGCCAGCAGCTCGTCCAGGTCTTTGGGGCAGTTCTTC. Translation: CASSSSRSLGQFF.